This TCR beta chain stems from a study of shared clonotypes between healthy human individuals. Study in general: The study used three CD4 naive, three CD4 memory, two CD8 naive and one CD8 memory plate per donor.

Genomic DNA per cell subset filled all wells of several immunoSEQ plates. Sequencing was performed with immunoSEQ multiplex PCR; in TCRdb, only in-frame clones are kept and a portion is missing. The sample carries hundreds of thousands of clones, over 65% recorded once. From germline, CDR1 is KGHSH and CDR2 LQKENI. The CDR3 sequence is 18 residues long. The trim removed 3 bases at V and 10 bases at J, leaving 22 bases unmatched. Material: memory CD4+ T cells sorted from blood. Noted subset: CD45RA-negative fraction. This TCR was recovered from a woman between 25 and 40 years old in good health. The rearrangement uses TRBV18 and TRBJ1-1; 8 bases line up with TRBD1. As DNA, the CDR3 is TGTGCCAGCTCACCTACAGACCAAAACTCTTGGACAGGGTCGAGAGCTTTCTTT. Protein sequence: CASSPTDQNSWTGSRAFF.